This TCR beta chain was profiled in a study of cytomegalovirus exposure and HLA in healthy donors. In the PCR, 60 Vbeta and 13 Jbeta primers were used. Libraries were prepared by immunoSEQ multiplex PCR; TCRdb keeps only in-frame clonotypes and omits some of them. The data contain tens of thousands of clones, roughly four fifths of them singletons. As to this clone: No antigen is known for it.

Germline CDR1 and CDR2: LGHNA and YNFKEQ. The V end lost 2 bases, the J end lost 2 bases, and 14 bases lay between the germline ends. CDR3 length: 16 amino acids. Notes on the study in general: Among TCR beta chains, those listed as cytomegalovirus-associated numbered some 160.

The rearrangement uses TRBV4-2 and TRBJ2-3, with D maybe TRBD1 (6 bases). Sequenced material: PBMCs. The sequence derives from a man aged 25-45 years in good health and CMV-seronegative. CDR3 in DNA: TGTGCCAGCAGCCAAAAACAGGGTGGGGTCACAGATACGCAGTATTTT. Amino acid sequence: CASSQKQGGVTDTQYF.